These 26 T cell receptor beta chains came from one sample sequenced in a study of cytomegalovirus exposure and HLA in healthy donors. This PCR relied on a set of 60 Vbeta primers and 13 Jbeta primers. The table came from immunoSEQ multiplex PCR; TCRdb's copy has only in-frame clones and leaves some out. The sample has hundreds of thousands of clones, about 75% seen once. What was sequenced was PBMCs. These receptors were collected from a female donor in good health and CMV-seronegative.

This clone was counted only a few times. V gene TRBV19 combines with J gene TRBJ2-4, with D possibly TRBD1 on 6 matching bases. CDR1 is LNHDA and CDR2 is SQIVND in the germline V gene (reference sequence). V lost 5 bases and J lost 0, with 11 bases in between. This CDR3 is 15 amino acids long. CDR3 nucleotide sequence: TGTGCCAGTAGTGACACAGGGCTAGCCAAAAACATTCAGTACTTC. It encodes CASSDTGLAKNIQYF.

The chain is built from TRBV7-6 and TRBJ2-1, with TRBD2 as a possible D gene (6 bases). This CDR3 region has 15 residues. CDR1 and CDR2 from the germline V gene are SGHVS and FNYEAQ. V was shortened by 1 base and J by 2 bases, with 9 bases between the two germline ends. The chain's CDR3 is CASSLVSGPYNEQFF. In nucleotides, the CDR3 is TGTGCCAGCAGCTTAGTTAGCGGACCCTACAATGAGCAGTTCTTC.

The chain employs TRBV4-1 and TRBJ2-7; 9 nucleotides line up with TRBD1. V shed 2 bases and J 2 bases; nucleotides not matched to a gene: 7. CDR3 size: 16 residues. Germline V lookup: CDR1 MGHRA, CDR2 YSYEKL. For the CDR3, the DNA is TGCGCCAGCAGCCAAAGACAGGGGGTTTCAACCTACGAGCAGTACTTC. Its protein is CASSQRQGVSTYEQYF.

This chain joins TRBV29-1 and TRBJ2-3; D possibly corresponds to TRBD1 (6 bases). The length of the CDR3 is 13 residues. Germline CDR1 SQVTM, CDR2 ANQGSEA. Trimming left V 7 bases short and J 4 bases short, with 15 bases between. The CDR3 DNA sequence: TGCAGCGGGGGACAATTAATAGCAGATACGCAGTATTTT. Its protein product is CSGGQLIADTQYF.

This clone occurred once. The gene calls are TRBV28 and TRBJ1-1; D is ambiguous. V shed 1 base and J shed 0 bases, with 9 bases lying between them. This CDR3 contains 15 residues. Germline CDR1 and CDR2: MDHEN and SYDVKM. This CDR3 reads CASSLYSSMNTEAFF. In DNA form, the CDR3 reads TGTGCCAGCAGTTTATACAGCTCAATGAACACTGAAGCTTTCTTT.

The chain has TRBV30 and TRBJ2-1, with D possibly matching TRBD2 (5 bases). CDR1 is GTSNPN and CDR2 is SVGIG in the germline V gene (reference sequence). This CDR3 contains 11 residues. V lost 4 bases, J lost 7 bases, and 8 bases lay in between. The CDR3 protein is CAWTERNEQFF. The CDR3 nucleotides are TGTGCCTGGACAGAGCGGAATGAGCAGTTCTTC.

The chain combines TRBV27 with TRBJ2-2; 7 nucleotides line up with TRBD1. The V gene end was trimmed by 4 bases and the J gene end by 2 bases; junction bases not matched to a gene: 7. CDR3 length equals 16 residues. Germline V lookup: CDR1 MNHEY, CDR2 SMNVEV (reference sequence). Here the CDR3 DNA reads TGTGCCAGCAGTTCCCCGGACAGGAGAAACACCGGGGAGCTGTTTTTT. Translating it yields CASSSPDRRNTGELFF.

The CDR3 nucleotides read TGTGCCAGCAGCCAGACTAGGCAGCTCACCGGGGAGCTGTTTTTT. Protein sequence: CASSQTRQLTGELFF. This chain links TRBV5-4 with TRBJ2-2, with D maybe TRBD2 (6 bases). V was pared by 4 bases and J by 4 bases, with 14 bases between. Per germline, CDR1 SGHNT and CDR2 YYREEE (reference sequence). This CDR3 is built from 15 residues.

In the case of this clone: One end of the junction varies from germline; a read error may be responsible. As DNA, the CDR3 is TGCGCCAGCAGCCAAGAATGGGGACAGGGCCCTACCGGGAAGCTGTTTTTT. Its protein product is CASSQEWGQGPTGKLFF. The chain is built from TRBV4-1 and TRBJ2-2; 9 positions agree with TRBD1. CDR3 length: 17 residues. Germline values: CDR1 MGHRA, CDR2 YSYEKL.

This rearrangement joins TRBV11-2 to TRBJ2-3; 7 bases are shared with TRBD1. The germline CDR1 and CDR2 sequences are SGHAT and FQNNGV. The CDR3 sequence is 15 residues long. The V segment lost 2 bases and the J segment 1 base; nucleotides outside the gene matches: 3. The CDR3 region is CASSLRGQGTDTQYF. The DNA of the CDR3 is TGTGCCAGCAGCTTAAGGGGGCAGGGCACAGATACGCAGTATTTT.

The DNA for the CDR3 is TGTGCCAGCAGTTACTGGGGACAGTCCTACGAGCAGTACTTC. Protein product: CASSYWGQSYEQYF. The genes are TRBV6-5 and TRBJ2-7; 7 bases map to TRBD1. There are 14 residues in the CDR3. Germline CDR1 and CDR2: MNHEY and SVGAGI. V trimming: 1 base; J trimming: 1 base; junction bases outside the gene matches: 1.

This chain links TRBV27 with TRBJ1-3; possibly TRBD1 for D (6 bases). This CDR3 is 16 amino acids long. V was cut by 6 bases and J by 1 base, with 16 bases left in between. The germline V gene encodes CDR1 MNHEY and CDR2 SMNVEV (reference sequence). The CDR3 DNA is TGTGCCAGCAGCCCTGGACAGTTCACTTCTGGAAACACCATATATTTT. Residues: CASSPGQFTSGNTIYF.

The CDR3 reads CASSLIGQGAFF. CDR3 coding DNA: TGCGCCAGCAGCTTGATTGGGCAGGGTGCTTTCTTT. The V and J genes are TRBV5-1 and TRBJ1-1; possible D gene TRBD1, 5 bases. Trimming pared 1 base from V and 11 bases from J, leaving 12 bases between. Germline V gene data show CDR1 as SGHRS and CDR2 as YFSETQ. CDR3 length equals 12 residues.

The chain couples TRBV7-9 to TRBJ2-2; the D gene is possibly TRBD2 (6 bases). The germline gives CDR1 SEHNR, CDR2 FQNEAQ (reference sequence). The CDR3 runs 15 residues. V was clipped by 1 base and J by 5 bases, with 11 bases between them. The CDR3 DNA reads TGTGCCAGCAGCTTAGGGGACTCTTTTACCGGGGAGCTGTTTTTT. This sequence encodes CASSLGDSFTGELFF.

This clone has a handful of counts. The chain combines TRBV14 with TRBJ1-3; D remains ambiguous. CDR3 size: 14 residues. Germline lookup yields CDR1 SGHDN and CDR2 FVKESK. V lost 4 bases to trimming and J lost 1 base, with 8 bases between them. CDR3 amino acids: CASSLAGSGNTIYF. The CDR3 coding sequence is TGTGCCAGCAGCCTTGCGGGGTCTGGAAACACCATATATTTT.

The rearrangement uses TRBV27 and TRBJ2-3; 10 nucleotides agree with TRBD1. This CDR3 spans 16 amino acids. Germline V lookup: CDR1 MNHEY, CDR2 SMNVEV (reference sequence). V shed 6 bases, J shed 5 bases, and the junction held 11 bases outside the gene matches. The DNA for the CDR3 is TGTGCCAGCAGCTCTTACGACAGGGGGCAGGGAGATACGCAGTATTTT. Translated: CASSSYDRGQGDTQYF.

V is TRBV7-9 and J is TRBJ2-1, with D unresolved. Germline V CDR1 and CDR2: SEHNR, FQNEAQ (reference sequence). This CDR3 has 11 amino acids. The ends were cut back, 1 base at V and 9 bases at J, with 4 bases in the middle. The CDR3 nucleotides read TGTGCCAGCAGCTTAGGGCCTGAGCAGTTCTTC. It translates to CASSLGPEQFF.

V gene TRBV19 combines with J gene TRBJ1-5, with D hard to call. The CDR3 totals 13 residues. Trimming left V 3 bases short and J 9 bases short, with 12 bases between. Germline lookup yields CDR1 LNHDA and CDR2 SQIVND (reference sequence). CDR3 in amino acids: CASSIGGKRPQHF. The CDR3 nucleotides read TGTGCCAGTAGTATTGGAGGGAAGCGGCCCCAGCATTTT.

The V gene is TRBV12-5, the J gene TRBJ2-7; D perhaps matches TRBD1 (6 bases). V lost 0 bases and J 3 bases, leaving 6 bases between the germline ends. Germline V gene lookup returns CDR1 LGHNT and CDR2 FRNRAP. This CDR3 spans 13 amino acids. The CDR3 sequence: CASGLVGGYEQYF. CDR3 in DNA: TGTGCTAGTGGTTTGGTAGGGGGCTACGAGCAGTACTTC. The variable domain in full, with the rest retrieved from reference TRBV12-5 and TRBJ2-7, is DARVTQTPRHKVTEMGQEVTMRCQPILGHNTVFWYRQTMMQGLELLAYFRNRAPLDDSGMPKDRFSAEMPDATLATLKIQPSEPRDSAVYFCASGLVGGYEQYFGPGTRLTVT.

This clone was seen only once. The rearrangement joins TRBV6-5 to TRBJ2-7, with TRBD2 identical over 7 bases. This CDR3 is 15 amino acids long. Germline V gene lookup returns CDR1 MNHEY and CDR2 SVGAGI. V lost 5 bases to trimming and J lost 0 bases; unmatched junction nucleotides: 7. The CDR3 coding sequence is TGTGCCAGCAGTCCCAACCGCGGGAGCTCCTACGAGCAGTACTTC. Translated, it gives CASSPNRGSSYEQYF.

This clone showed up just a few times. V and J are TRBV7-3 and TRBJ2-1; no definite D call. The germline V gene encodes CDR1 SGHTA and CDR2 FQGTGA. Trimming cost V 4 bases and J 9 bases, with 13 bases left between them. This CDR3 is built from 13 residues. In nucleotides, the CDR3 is TGTGCCAGCAGCTCCTACGGTTCTGGTGAGCAGTTCTTC. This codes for CASSSYGSGEQFF.

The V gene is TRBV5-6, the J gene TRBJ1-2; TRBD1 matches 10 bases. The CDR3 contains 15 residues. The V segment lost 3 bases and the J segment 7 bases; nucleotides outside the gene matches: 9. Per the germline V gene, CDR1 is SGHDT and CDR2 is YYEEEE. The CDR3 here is CASSWWETGGFGYTF. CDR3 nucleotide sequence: TGTGCCAGCAGCTGGTGGGAGACAGGGGGCTTTGGCTACACCTTC.

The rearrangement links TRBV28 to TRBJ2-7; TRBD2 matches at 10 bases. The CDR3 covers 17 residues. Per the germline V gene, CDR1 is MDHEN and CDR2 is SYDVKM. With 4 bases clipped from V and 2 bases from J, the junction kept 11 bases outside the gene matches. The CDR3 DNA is TGTGCCAGCAGTTCCGACCCGACTAGCGGGCCCACCTACGAGCAGTACTTC. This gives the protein CASSSDPTSGPTYEQYF.

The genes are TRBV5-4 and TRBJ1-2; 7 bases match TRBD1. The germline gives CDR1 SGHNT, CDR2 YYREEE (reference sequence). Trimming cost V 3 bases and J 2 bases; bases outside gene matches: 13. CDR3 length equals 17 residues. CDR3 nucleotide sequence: TGTGCCAGCAGCTCGTCGACAGGGCCGAGGATGAACTATGGCTACACCTTC. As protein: CASSSSTGPRMNYGYTF.

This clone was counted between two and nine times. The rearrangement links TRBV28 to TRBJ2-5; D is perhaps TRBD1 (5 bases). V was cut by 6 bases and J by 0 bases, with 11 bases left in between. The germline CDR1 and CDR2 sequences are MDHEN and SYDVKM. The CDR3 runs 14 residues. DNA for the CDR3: TGTGCCAGCAGCCCCGCAGGGTACCAAGAGACCCAGTACTTC. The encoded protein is CASSPAGYQETQYF. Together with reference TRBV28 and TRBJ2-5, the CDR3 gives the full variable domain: DVKVTQSSRYLVKRTGEKVFLECVQDMDHENMFWYRQDPGLGLRLIYFSYDVKMKEKGDIPEGYSVSREKKERFSLILESASTNQTSMYLCASSPAGYQETQYFGPGTRLLVL.

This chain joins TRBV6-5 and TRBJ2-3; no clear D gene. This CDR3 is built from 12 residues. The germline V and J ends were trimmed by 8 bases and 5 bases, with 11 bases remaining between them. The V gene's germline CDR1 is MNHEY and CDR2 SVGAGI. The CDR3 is CASGQNIDTQYF. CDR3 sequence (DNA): TGTGCCAGCGGGCAAAACATAGATACGCAGTATTTT.